Below, one T cell receptor beta chain is given with its context. The data were obtained in a study of blood T cell repertoires in COVID-19. Measured with immunoSEQ multiplex PCR; TCRdb has only the in-frame clones, and not every one. The sample carries 300,000 to 450,000 clones, 80% to 90% recorded once. CDR3 length: 14 amino acids. Germline loops: CDR1 PRHDT, CDR2 FYEKMQ (reference sequence). V trimming: 5 bases; J trimming: 7 bases; junction bases outside the gene matches: 7. The V and J genes are TRBV13 and TRBJ2-2; 7 bases line up with TRBD1. The origin of this receptor is a man in his late teens or twenties who had recovered from COVID-19. The specimen sequenced was PBMCs or T cells enriched from blood (not recorded which). CDR3 loop: CASSPKDRIGELFF. The DNA of the CDR3 is TGTGCCAGCAGCCCCAAGGACAGGATCGGGGAGCTGTTTTTT. Full variable domain (outside the CDR3, taken from reference TRBV13 and TRBJ2-2): AAGVIQSPRHLIKEKRETATLKCYPIPRHDTVYWYQQGPGQDPQFLISFYEKMQSDKGSIPDRFSAQQFSDYHSELNMSSLELGDSALYFCASSPKDRIGELFFGEGSRLTVL.